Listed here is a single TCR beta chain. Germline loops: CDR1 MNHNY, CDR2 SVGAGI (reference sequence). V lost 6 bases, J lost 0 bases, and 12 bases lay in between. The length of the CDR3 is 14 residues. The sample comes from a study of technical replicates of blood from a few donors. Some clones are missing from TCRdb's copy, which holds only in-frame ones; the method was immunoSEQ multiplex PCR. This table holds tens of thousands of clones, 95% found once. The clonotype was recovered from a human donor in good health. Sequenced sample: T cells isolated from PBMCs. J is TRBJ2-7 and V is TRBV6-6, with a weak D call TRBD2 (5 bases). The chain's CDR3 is CASSLGVASYEQYF. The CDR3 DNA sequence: TGTGCCAGCAGCCTGGGAGTCGCCTCCTACGAGCAGTACTTC.